Listed here are 23 T cell receptor beta chains from one sample, sequenced in a study of blood T cells in healthy people across ages. A second PCR of roughly 7 to 11 cycles used a sample-barcoded 5' primer and a J-beta primer mix. TCRdb itself ran the 5' RACE reads through MiXCR, one entry per CDR3 protein. The sample consists of 700,000 to 800,000 distinct CDR3 sequences, around 46% of them appearing once. The sample taken for sequencing was blood. These receptors came from a woman in her fifties or sixties in good health.

This clonotype was observed a few times. The rearrangement joins TRBV11-2 to TRBJ2-5; D possibly corresponds to TRBD2 (5 bases). Trimming removed 2 bases at V and 5 bases at J, with 12 bases between. Germline lookup yields CDR1 SGHAT and CDR2 FQNNGV. This CDR3 contains 14 residues. Here the CDR3 reads CASSLNPSRETQYF. For the CDR3, the DNA is TGTGCCAGCAGCTTAAACCCTAGCCGGGAGACCCAGTACTTC.

This clonotype was observed a handful of times. This chain connects TRBV25-1 to TRBJ2-7; TRBD2 matches 12 bases. Germline CDR1 is MGHDK and CDR2 is SYGVNS. With 4 bases clipped from V and 4 bases from J, the junction kept 5 bases outside the gene matches. The CDR3 is 15 residues long. The CDR3 here is CASSGLAGVPYEQYF. The CDR3 bases are TGTGCCAGCAGTGGACTAGCGGGAGTTCCTTACGAGCAGTACTTC.

The V gene is TRBV12-3 or TRBV12-4, the J gene TRBJ2-5; TRBD1 matches 11 bases. This CDR3 is built from 19 residues. Germline trimming cut 6 bases from V and 11 bases from J; bases unmatched to any gene: 26. In DNA, the CDR3 is TGTGCCAGCAGGGCCGGACAGGGGGCGCTTAGCTATTTAAAAGTCGTGCAGTACTTC. This translates into CASRAGQGALSYLKVVQYF.

V and J are TRBV20-1 and TRBJ1-6; D is uncertain. The V end lost 5 bases, the J end lost 0 bases, and 8 bases lay between the germline ends. CDR3 length: 14 amino acids. Germline V lookup: CDR1 DFQATT, CDR2 SNEGSKA (reference sequence). The CDR3 loop reads CSAGASSYNSPLHF. The CDR3 nucleotides are TGCAGTGCTGGAGCCAGCTCCTATAATTCACCCCTCCACTTT.

The gene calls are TRBV5-5 and TRBJ1-2; D not certain. V shed 0 bases and J shed 10 bases, with 16 bases lying between them. The CDR3 is made up of 14 amino acids. CDR1 is SGHKS and CDR2 is YYEKEE in the germline V gene (reference sequence). In DNA form, the CDR3 reads TGTGCCAGCAGCTTGGGGGCAGGTGAGAGGGCCTACACCTTC. Translated: CASSLGAGERAYTF.

The V gene is TRBV6-6, the J gene TRBJ2-2; D is unclear. The CDR3 loop spans 16 amino acids. Trimming shortened V by 0 bases and J by 1 base, and 9 bases separated the two germline ends. Germline V gene sequence: CDR1 MNHNY, CDR2 SVGAGI (reference sequence). CDR3 amino acids: CASSYSEPRNTGELFF. In DNA form, the CDR3 reads TGTGCCAGCAGTTACTCGGAGCCGAGGAACACCGGGGAGCTGTTTTTT.

This clonotype was recorded many times. The V gene is TRBV12-3 or TRBV12-4, the J gene TRBJ2-3; 10 bases match TRBD2. The trim removed 7 bases at V and 4 bases at J, leaving 8 bases unmatched. This CDR3 contains 15 residues. The CDR3 DNA sequence: TGTGCCAGCAACCTAGCGGGAGTCAGGGCAGATACGCAGTATTTT. Protein: CASNLAGVRADTQYF.

This clonotype was picked up a small number of times. The rearrangement joins TRBV2 to TRBJ2-5, with 8 bases identical to TRBD1. This CDR3 comprises 13 residues. Trimming removed 8 bases from V and 1 base from J; junction bases left unmatched: 3. Germline-derived CDR1 and CDR2 are SNHLY and FYNNEI. The chain's CDR3 is CASGGTGQETQYF. The CDR3 DNA reads as TGTGCCAGCGGTGGGACAGGCCAAGAGACCCAGTACTTC. The full variable domain, in which reference TRBV2 and TRBJ2-5 provide the parts outside the CDR3, is EPEVTQTPSHQVTQMGQEVILRCVPISNHLYFYWYRQILGQKVEFLVSFYNNEISEKSEIFDDQFSVERPDGSNFTLKIRSTKLEDSAMYFCASGGTGQETQYFGPGTRLLVL.

This chain links TRBV24-1 with TRBJ2-5, with TRBD2 matching 9 bases. V gave up 2 bases and J gave up 11 bases; unmatched junction bases: 20. The CDR3 has 18 amino acids. CDR1 is KGHDR and CDR2 is SFDVKD in the germline V gene. For the CDR3, the DNA is TGTGCCACCAGTGATTCCCGAGCGGGACTAGCTTTTTTCAATGAGCAGTACTTC. Protein product: CATSDSRAGLAFFNEQYF.

This rearrangement joins TRBV9 to TRBJ2-2, with unresolved D. Trimming shortened V by 0 bases and J by 5 bases, and 8 bases separated the two germline ends. CDR1 is SGDLS, CDR2 YYNGEE, per germline. CDR3 length: 14 amino acids. The CDR3 spells CASSVVMETGELFF. For the CDR3, the DNA is TGTGCCAGCAGCGTAGTGATGGAAACCGGGGAGCTGTTTTTT.

V gene TRBV7-2 combines with J gene TRBJ2-5; 10 bases align to TRBD2. The last part of the DNA fits TRBJ2-7 better; the J call may be wrong. The CDR3 length is 16 residues. Germline V gives CDR1 SGHTA, CDR2 FQGNSA. The CDR3 bases are TGTGCCAGCAGCTTATGGACTAGCGGAGGTTCTTACGAGCAGTACTTC. It specifies CASSLWTSGGSYEQYF.

This clonotype was found a few times. The genes are TRBV29-1 and TRBJ2-1; D remains ambiguous. The CDR3 spans 16 residues. Trimming stripped 5 bases from V and 3 bases from J, with 20 bases between. Germline assignment: CDR1 SQVTM and CDR2 ANQGSEA. In nucleotides, the CDR3 is TGCAGCGTTCTCTCCCCTCCCCGACCGGACTACAATGAGCAGTTCTTC. The encoded protein is CSVLSPPRPDYNEQFF.

This clonotype was detected a few times. This chain joins TRBV5-6 and TRBJ2-5; D is possibly TRBD2 (6 bases). V lost 5 bases, J lost 7 bases, and 12 bases lay in between. The CDR3 is made up of 12 amino acids. Germline V gene sequence: CDR1 SGHDT, CDR2 YYEEEE. CDR3 nucleotides: TGTGCCAGCAGGGGGGTGGAGGGGACCCAGTACTTC. Translating it yields CASRGVEGTQYF.

V and J are TRBV25-1 and TRBJ1-2; no definite D call. The CDR3 loop spans 15 amino acids. CDR1 and CDR2 (germline): MGHDK, SYGVNS. The V end lost 5 bases, the J end lost 2 bases, and 15 bases lay between the germline ends. CDR3 DNA sequence: TGTGCCAGCAGTCATCCAGGAGACTTAAACTATGGCTACACCTTC. Translated, it gives CASSHPGDLNYGYTF.

The V call is TRBV7-6, the J call TRBJ2-3; 12 bases align to TRBD2. CDR3 length: 16 amino acids. V was pared by 5 bases and J by 6 bases, with 9 bases of the junction left unmatched. CDR1 and CDR2 (germline): SGHVS, FNYEAQ. The CDR3 nucleotides read TGTGCCAGCAGCATTCAGACTAGCGGGGGAACGGATACGCAGTATTTT. Its protein product is CASSIQTSGGTDTQYF.

The gene calls are TRBV24-1 and TRBJ2-7, with 11 nucleotides matching TRBD2. The CDR3 consists of 17 residues. Germline CDR1 and CDR2: KGHDR and SFDVKD. V was clipped by 1 base and J by 7 bases; unmatched bases: 11. The CDR3 nucleotides are TGTGCCACCAGTGATTTTGCTAGCGGGAGGTCCTACAATGAGCAGTACTTC. Protein product: CATSDFASGRSYNEQYF.

The J gene is TRBJ1-2, the V gene TRBV27; the match to TRBD1 covers 8 bases. The CDR3 loop spans 13 amino acids. After removal of 6 bases from V and 4 bases from J, the junction contained 4 bases not matched to a gene. Germline V lookup: CDR1 MNHEY, CDR2 SMNVEV (reference sequence). The CDR3 region is CASRGTGGYGYTF. The DNA for the CDR3 is TGTGCCAGCAGGGGTACAGGGGGCTATGGCTACACCTTC.

This clonotype was seen ten or more times. The gene calls are TRBV25-1 and TRBJ2-7, with D perhaps matching TRBD2 (6 bases). This CDR3 contains 20 residues. V was clipped by 4 bases and J by 1 base, with 29 bases between them. The germline V gene encodes CDR1 MGHDK and CDR2 SYGVNS. The CDR3 sequence is CASSGPRGRETQKNSYEQYF. The CDR3 coding sequence is TGTGCCAGCAGTGGGCCGCGGGGCAGAGAAACACAAAAAAATTCCTACGAGCAGTACTTC.

This clonotype was counted a few times. The V call is TRBV6-5, the J call TRBJ1-2; the D is unclear. The germline V gene encodes CDR1 MNHEY and CDR2 SVGAGI. The V end was cut by 0 bases, the J end by 8 bases, with 13 bases between. The CDR3 has 14 residues. DNA of the CDR3: TGTGCCAGCAGTTACTCAGGAAGCAACGGGGGCTACACCTTC. Translating it yields CASSYSGSNGGYTF.

This clonotype was observed a handful of times. The CDR3 here is CASSVRQLAEETQYF. In DNA form, the CDR3 reads TGTGCCAGCAGCGTCAGACAGCTAGCCGAAGAGACCCAGTACTTC. This chain links TRBV9 with TRBJ2-5, with D perhaps TRBD1 or TRBD2 (5 bases each). In germline, CDR1 is SGDLS, CDR2 YYNGEE. CDR3 size: 15 residues. Trimming took 2 bases from V and 3 from J, leaving 14 bases between them. Full variable domain (rest looked up from reference TRBV9 and TRBJ2-5): DSGVTQTPKHLITATGQRVTLRCSPRSGDLSVYWYQQSLDQGLQFLIQYYNGEERAKGNILERFSAQQFPDLHSELNLSSLELGDSALYFCASSVRQLAEETQYFGPGTRLLVL.

This clonotype has only a few counts. V gene TRBV28 combines with J gene TRBJ2-1; D remains ambiguous. CDR1 is MDHEN, CDR2 SYDVKM, per germline. The CDR3 consists of 14 residues. The V end was cut by 5 bases, the J end by 8 bases, with 16 bases between. The CDR3 nucleotides read TGTGCCAGCAGTCCCCAACGGCTAACAGATGAGCAGTTCTTC. This gives the protein CASSPQRLTDEQFF.

This rearrangement joins TRBV18 to TRBJ2-1, with 8 nucleotides matching TRBD2. This CDR3 has 14 residues. Germline CDR1 is KGHSH and CDR2 is LQKENI. V was pared by 6 bases and J by 9 bases, with 10 bases of the junction left unmatched. The CDR3 DNA reads as TGTGCCAGCTCCCCAAGCGGGGGCCCCGCTGAGCAGTTCTTC. Translated, it gives CASSPSGGPAEQFF. Variable domain in full (rest from reference TRBV18 and TRBJ2-1): NAGVMQNPRHLVRRRGQEARLRCSPMKGHSHVYWYRQLPEEGLKFMVYLQKENIIDESGMPKERFSAEFPKEGPSILRIQQVVRGDSAAYFCASSPSGGPAEQFFGPGTRLTVL.

The chain recombines TRBV5-1 with TRBJ2-1; no reliable D call. Between the trimmed V and J ends, which lost 9 bases and 8 bases, there was a span of 21 bases. Germline V gene lookup returns CDR1 SGHRS and CDR2 YFSETQ. The CDR3 has 14 residues. CDR3 loop: CATQTNTWTHEQFF. CDR3 nucleotide sequence: TGCGCCACCCAAACAAATACCTGGACCCATGAGCAGTTCTTC.